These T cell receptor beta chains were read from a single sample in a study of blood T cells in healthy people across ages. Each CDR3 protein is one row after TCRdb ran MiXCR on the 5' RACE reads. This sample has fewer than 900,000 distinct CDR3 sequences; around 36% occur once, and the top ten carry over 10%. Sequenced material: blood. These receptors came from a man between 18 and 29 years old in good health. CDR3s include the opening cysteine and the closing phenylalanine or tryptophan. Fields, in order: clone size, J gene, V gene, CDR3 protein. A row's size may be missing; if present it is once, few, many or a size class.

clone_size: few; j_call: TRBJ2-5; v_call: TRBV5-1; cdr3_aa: CASSVWAPLETQYF
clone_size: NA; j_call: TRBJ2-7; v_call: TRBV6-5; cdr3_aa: CASSSSPGLAYEQYF
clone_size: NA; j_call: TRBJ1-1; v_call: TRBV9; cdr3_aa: CASSPPKRGMNTEAFF
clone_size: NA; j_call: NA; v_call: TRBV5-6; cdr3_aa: CASSLLQDSYEQYF
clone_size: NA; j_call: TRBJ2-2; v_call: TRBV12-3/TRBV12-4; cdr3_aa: CASSVRASGELFF
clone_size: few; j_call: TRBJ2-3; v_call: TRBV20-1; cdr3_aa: CSAPKRDTDTQYF
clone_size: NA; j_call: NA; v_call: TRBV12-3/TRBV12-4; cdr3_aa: CASTLRAYNEQYF
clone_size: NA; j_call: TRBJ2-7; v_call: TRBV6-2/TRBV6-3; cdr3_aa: CASSYASTGGFSYEQYF
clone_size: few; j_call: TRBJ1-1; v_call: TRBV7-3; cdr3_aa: CASSVRGDTEAFF
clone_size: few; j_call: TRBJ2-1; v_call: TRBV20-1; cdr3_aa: CSARDTNEQFF
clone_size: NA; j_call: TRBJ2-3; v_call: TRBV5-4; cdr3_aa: CASSLLGPSTDTQYF
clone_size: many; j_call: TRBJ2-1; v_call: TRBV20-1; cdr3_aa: CSARDGLTGYDYNEQFF
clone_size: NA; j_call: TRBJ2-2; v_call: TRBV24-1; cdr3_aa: CATSRTGTNTGELFF
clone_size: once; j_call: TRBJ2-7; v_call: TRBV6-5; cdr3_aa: CASSYGQWKQYF
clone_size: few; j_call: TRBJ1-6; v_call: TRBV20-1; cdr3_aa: CSARTTYNSPLHF
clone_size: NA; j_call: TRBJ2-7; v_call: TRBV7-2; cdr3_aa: CASSSRTEYNEQYF
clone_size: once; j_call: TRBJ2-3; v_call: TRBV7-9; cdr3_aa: CASGPRTSDWGDTQYF
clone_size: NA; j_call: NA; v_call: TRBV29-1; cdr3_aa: CSVGGLAGGPEQYF
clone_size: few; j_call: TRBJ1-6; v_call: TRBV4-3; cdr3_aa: CASSQDAVSNSPLHF
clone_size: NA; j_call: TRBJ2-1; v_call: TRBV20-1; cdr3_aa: CSARGSLFVYEQFF
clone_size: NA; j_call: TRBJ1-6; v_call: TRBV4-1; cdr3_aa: CASSQGKASHSPLHF
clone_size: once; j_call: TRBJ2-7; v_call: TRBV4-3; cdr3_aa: CASNQDIAGPYEQYF
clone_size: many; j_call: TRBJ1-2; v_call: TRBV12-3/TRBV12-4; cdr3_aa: CASSFPGEGDYGYTF
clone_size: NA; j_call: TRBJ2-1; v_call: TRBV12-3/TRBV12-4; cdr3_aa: CASSLGQNSYNEQFF
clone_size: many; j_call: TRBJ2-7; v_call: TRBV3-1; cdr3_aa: CASSQGPTLGYEQYF
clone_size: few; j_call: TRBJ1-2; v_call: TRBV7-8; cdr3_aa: CASSPWTGAGYTF
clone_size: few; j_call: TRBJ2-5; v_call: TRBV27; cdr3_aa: CASRAGGVETQYF
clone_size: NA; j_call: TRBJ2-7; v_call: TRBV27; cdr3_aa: CASSFRRLAGDSYEQYF
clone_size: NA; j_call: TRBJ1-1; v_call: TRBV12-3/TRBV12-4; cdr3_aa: CASRKTMNTEAFF
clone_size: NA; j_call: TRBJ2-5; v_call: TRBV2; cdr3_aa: CASSLSWAQETQYF
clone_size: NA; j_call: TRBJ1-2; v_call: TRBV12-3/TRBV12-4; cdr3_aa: CAGSLGNYGYTF
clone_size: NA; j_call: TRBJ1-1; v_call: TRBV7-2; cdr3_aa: CASTLQNTEAFF
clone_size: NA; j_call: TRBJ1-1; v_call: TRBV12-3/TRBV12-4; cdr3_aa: CARRASGDTEAFF
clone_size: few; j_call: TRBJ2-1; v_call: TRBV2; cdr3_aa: CASRGLGSYNEQFF
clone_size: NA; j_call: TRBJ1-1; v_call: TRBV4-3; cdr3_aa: CASSQVPGGTEAFF
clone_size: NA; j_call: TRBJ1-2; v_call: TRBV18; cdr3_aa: CASSPPSAGLGGYTF
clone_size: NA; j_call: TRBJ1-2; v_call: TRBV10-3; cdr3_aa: CAISESGARGGYTF
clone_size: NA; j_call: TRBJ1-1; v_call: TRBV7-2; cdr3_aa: CASTPRGGNTEAFF
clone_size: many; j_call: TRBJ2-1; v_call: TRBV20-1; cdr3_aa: CSARDYNEQFF
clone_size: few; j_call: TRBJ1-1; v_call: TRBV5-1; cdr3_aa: CASETGDLNTEAFF
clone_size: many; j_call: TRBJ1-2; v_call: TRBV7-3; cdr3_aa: CASSAEVGGYTF
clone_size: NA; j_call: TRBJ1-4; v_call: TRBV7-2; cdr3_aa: CASSLDRREKLFF